This is a list of T cell receptor beta chains from one sample in a study of cytomegalovirus exposure and HLA in healthy donors. Measured with immunoSEQ multiplex PCR; TCRdb has only the in-frame clones, and not every one. The sample yields about 170,000 clones, 80% to 90% seen once. The sequencing input was PBMCs. These receptors were taken from a woman aged 18 to 35 in good health and CMV-seronegative. The CDR3 runs from the conserved cysteine through the conserved F or W. A D gene is named only where the DNA matches it firmly. Size is stated for part of the rows, as once, few or many counts, or as a class when the clone is expanded.

J	size	V	length	D	CDR3	DNA
TRBJ2-6	NA	TRBV28	14	NA	CASSTGFGANVLTF	TGTGCCAGCTCAACAGGGTTTGGGGCCAACGTCCTGACTTTC
TRBJ2-2	NA	TRBV5-8	17	NA	CASSLVEGYANTGELFF	TGTGCCAGCAGCTTGGTTGAGGGATACGCGAACACCGGGGAGCTGTTTTTT
TRBJ2-1	NA	TRBV27	16	TRBD2	CASSSGTSGGSNEQFF	TGTGCCAGCAGTTCGGGGACTAGCGGGGGTTCGAATGAGCAGTTCTTC
TRBJ2-7	NA	TRBV2	14	TRBD2	CASSESGSVFEQYF	TGTGCCAGCAGTGAAAGCGGGAGTGTCTTCGAGCAGTACTTC
TRBJ1-2	NA	TRBV6-1	12	NA	CASSTTIYGYTF	TGTGCCAGCAGCACCACAATCTATGGCTACACCTTC
TRBJ2-7	few	TRBV28	15	NA	CASSTGTHDTGEQYF	TGTGCCAGCAGCACCGGGACACACGATACGGGCGAGCAGTACTTC
TRBJ2-5	NA	TRBV5-8	11	NA	CASSFLETQYF	TGTGCCAGCAGCTTCTTAGAGACCCAGTACTTC
TRBJ1-5	few	TRBV19	15	NA	CASSKSVLSNQPQHF	TGTGCCAGTAGTAAGTCGGTTTTGAGTAATCAGCCCCAGCATTTT
TRBJ2-7	once	TRBV19	15	TRBD1	CASRPTGTGDYEQYF	TGTGCCAGTAGACCCACCGGGACAGGGGACTACGAGCAGTACTTC
TRBJ2-7	NA	TRBV5-4	14	NA	CASSLPSRPYEQYF	TGTGCCAGCAGCTTGCCTAGCCGCCCCTACGAGCAGTACTTC
TRBJ2-1	NA	TRBV6-1	16	NA	CASSGQPTGHSNEQFF	TGTGCCAGCAGTGGACAACCCACGGGACACTCCAATGAGCAGTTCTTC
TRBJ2-2	NA	TRBV27	14	NA	CASSLGQNTGELFF	TGTGCCAGCAGTTTAGGCCAGAACACCGGGGAGCTGTTTTTT
TRBJ1-1	NA	TRBV2	14	TRBD1	CASSGDRFNTEAFF	TGTGCCAGCAGTGGGGACAGATTTAACACTGAAGCTTTCTTT
TRBJ2-1	NA	TRBV10-1	17	NA	CASSESTGLTGGNEQFF	TGCGCCAGCAGTGAGTCGACGGGACTCACCGGGGGAAATGAGCAGTTCTTC
TRBJ1-1	NA	TRBV29-1	13	NA	CSVAGTMNTEAFF	TGCAGCGTCGCCGGGACAATGAACACTGAAGCTTTCTTT
TRBJ1-6	NA	TRBV7-9	14	NA	CASSNRPYNSPLHF	TGTGCCAGCAGCAACAGACCCTATAATTCACCCCTCCACTTT
TRBJ2-7	NA	TRBV11-2	15	TRBD2	CASSPSTGTSYEQYF	TGTGCCAGCAGCCCAAGTACCGGGACTAGCTACGAGCAGTACTTC
TRBJ2-1	NA	TRBV2	14	TRBD2	CASSRLAGGCEQFF	TGTGCCAGCAGTCGACTAGCGGGAGGTTGTGAGCAGTTCTTC